The 10 T cell receptor beta chains listed next were all sequenced from one sample in a study of CD8+CD57+ T cells in acquired aplastic anemia. An expansion of CD8+CD57+ cells by flow cytometry had been shown in patients chosen for sequencing. According to the study, genomic DNA was the template for TCR beta VDJ and CDR3 profiling. TCRdb ran MiXCR on the reads and lists one entry per CDR3 protein. The sample carries around 120,000 distinct CDR3 sequences, almost 40% recorded once. The sequencing input was sorted CD4+, CD8+, or CD8+CD57+ T cells (not recorded which) from PBMCs. These receptors were obtained from a human donor with aplastic anemia.

Remarks on this clonotype: This sequence may be a read error, since a much larger clone differs from it by one base. This rearrangement joins TRBV19 to TRBJ2-4; either TRBD1 or TRBD2 may supply D (7 bases each). Trimming took off 8 bases at V and 2 bases at J, with 16 bases between the two ends. The length of the CDR3 is 15 residues. Germline V gene sequence: CDR1 LNHDA, CDR2 SQIVND (reference sequence). The CDR3 sequence is CASSQGGGPKNIQYF. The CDR3 DNA is TGTGCCAGTTCCCAGGGGGGGGGGCCCAAAAACATTCAGTACTTC.

The sample holds a few counts of this clonotype. Since a much larger clone is just one base distant, this may be a read error. The CDR3 sequence: CASSGTDRGSYEQYV. CDR3 DNA sequence: TGTGCCAGCAGTGGGACGGACAGGGGCTCCTACGAGCAGTACGTC. The chain is built from TRBV25-1 and TRBJ2-7; 9 positions match TRBD1. CDR1 and CDR2 (germline): MGHDK, SYGVNS. The CDR3 length is 15 residues. V lost 4 bases to trimming and J lost 0 bases; unmatched junction nucleotides: 4.

This clonotype was found many times. The chain joins TRBV9 to TRBJ1-2; the D gene is possibly TRBD1 (5 bases). V was cut by 4 bases and J by 3 bases, with 19 bases left in between. The CDR3 contains 16 residues. Germline V lookup: CDR1 SGDLS, CDR2 YYNGEE. As DNA, the CDR3 is TGTGCCAGCAGCTCCAGGGTAGGGGCGGATCACTATGGCTACACCTTC. It codes for CASSSRVGADHYGYTF.

The chain employs TRBV20-1 and TRBJ2-1; TRBD2 might be the D (5 bases). The CDR3 runs 16 residues. V shed 0 bases and J shed 0 bases, with 12 bases lying between them. The V gene's germline CDR1 is DFQATT and CDR2 SNEGSKA (reference sequence). The CDR3 DNA reads as TGCAGTGCTAGAGATCGCAGCGGCGGCTCCTACAATGAGCAGTTCTTC. As protein: CSARDRSGGSYNEQFF.

The rearrangement joins TRBV27 to TRBJ2-1; D may be TRBD2 (5 bases). V shed 2 bases and J shed 7 bases, with 9 bases lying between them. The CDR3 extends over 13 amino acids. Germline V gene sequence: CDR1 MNHEY, CDR2 SMNVEV (reference sequence). The CDR3 DNA reads TGTGCCAGCAGTTTACGCCGCGGGAATGAGCAGTTCTTC. Encoded protein: CASSLRRGNEQFF.

The sample holds a few counts of this clonotype. The chain employs TRBV5-6 and TRBJ2-6; D remains ambiguous. There are 17 residues in the CDR3. The germline CDR1 and CDR2 sequences are SGHDT and YYEEEE. Trimming stripped 1 base from V and 3 bases from J, with 14 bases between. This CDR3 reads CASSLRERVYGANVLTF. Here the CDR3 DNA reads TGTGCCAGCAGCTTGAGAGAAAGGGTTTATGGGGCCAACGTCCTGACTTTC. Variable domain in full (rest from reference TRBV5-6 and TRBJ2-6): DAGVTQSPTHLIKTRGQQVTLRCSPKSGHDTVSWYQQALGQGPQFIFQYYEEEERQRGNFPDRFSGHQFPNYSSELNVNALLLGDSALYLCASSLRERVYGANVLTFGAGSRLTVL.

This clonotype has a count of ten or more. V gene TRBV2 combines with J gene TRBJ1-6; D is perhaps TRBD1 (6 bases). The CDR3 covers 14 residues. Trimming took off 4 bases at V and 8 bases at J, with 12 bases between the two ends. Germline values: CDR1 SNHLY, CDR2 FYNNEI. CDR3 coding DNA: TGTGCCAGCAGTGGCACAGGGACGGATTCACCCCTCCACTTT. It specifies CASSGTGTDSPLHF.

This clonotype has more than one count but fewer than ten. The chain combines TRBV29-1 with TRBJ1-2; no clear D gene. The CDR3 totals 13 residues. Germline V gene data show CDR1 as SQVTM and CDR2 as ANQGSEA. V dropped 4 bases and J dropped 5 bases, with 14 bases sitting between them. The DNA of the CDR3 is TGCAGCGTTGGGGATAAAGCTGATTATGGCTACACCTTC. As protein: CSVGDKADYGYTF.

This clonotype has ten or more counts. The chain uses TRBV5-6 and TRBJ2-4; 7 bases agree with TRBD1. The CDR3 covers 13 residues. In germline, CDR1 is SGHDT, CDR2 YYEEEE. V lost 4 bases, J lost 5 bases, and 3 bases stayed unmatched. This CDR3 reads CASSLGQQNIQYF. DNA of the CDR3: TGTGCCAGCAGCCTGGGACAGCAAAACATTCAGTACTTC.

The chain uses TRBV7-3 and TRBJ2-7; the D gene is possibly TRBD2 (7 bases). Germline loops: CDR1 SGHTA, CDR2 FQGTGA. This CDR3 has 14 amino acids. Trimming took 4 bases from V and 9 from J, leaving 19 bases between them. The CDR3 spells CASSYGTNRVWQYF. In DNA, the CDR3 is TGTGCCAGCAGCTACGGGACTAACAGGGTTTGGCAGTACTTC.